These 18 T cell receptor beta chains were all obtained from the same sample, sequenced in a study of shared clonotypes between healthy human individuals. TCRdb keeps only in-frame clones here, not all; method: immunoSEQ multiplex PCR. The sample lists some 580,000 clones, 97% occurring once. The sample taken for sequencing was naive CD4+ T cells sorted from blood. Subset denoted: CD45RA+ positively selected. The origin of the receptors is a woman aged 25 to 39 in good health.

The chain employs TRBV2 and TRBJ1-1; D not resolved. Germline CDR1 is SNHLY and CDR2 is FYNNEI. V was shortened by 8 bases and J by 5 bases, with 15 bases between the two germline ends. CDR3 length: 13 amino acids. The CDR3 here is CASDRMGRTEAFF. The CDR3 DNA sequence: TGTGCCAGCGATAGGATGGGGAGGACTGAAGCTTTCTTT.

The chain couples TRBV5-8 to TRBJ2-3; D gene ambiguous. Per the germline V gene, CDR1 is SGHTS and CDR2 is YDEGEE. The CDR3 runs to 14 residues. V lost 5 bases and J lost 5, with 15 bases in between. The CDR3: CASRFAALGDTQYF. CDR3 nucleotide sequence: TGTGCCAGCAGGTTTGCAGCCCTGGGAGATACGCAGTATTTT. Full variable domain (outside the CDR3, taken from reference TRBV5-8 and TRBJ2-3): EAGVTQSPTHLIKTRGQQATLRCSPISGHTSVYWYQQALGLGLQFLLWYDEGEERNRGNFPPRFSGRQFPNYSSELNVNALELEDSALYLCASRFAALGDTQYFGPGTRLTVL.

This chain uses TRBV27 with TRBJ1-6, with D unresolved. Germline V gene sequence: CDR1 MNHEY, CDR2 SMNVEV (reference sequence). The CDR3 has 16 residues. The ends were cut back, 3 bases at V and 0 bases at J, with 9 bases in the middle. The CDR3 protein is CASSFAQSSYNSPLHF. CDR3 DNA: TGTGCCAGCAGTTTCGCCCAGAGCTCCTATAATTCACCCCTCCACTTT.

CDR3 nucleotide sequence: TGTGCCAGCAGCGTAGGGATCGCGGAGCCTTACGAGCAGTACTTC. Translated, it gives CASSVGIAEPYEQYF. This chain connects TRBV9 to TRBJ2-7; no clear D gene. V was pared by 0 bases and J by 4 bases, with 14 bases between. Germline values: CDR1 SGDLS, CDR2 YYNGEE. The CDR3 runs to 15 residues. Full variable domain (remainder filled in from reference TRBV9 and TRBJ2-7): DSGVTQTPKHLITATGQRVTLRCSPRSGDLSVYWYQQSLDQGLQFLIQYYNGEERAKGNILERFSAQQFPDLHSELNLSSLELGDSALYFCASSVGIAEPYEQYFGPGTRLTVT.

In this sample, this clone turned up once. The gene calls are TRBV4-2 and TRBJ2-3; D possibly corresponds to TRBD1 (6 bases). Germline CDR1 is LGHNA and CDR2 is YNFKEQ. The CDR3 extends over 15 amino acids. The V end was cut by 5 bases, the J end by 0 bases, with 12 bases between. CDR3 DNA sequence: TGTGCCAGCAGCTTCGGACAGAGTAGCACAGATACGCAGTATTTT. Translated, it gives CASSFGQSSTDTQYF.

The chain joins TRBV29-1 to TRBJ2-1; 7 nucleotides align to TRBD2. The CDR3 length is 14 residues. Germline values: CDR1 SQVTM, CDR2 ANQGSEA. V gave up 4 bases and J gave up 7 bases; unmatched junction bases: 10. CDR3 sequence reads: CSVVRGGGLNEQFF. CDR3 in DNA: TGCAGCGTTGTCCGTGGGGGAGGGTTGAATGAGCAGTTCTTC.

The CDR3 loop reads CATSNIEQYF. The DNA of the CDR3 is TGTGCCACCTCAAATATCGAGCAGTACTTC. The rearrangement links TRBV6-5 to TRBJ2-7; D is undetermined. The CDR3 length is 10 residues. V lost 10 bases, J lost 6 bases, and 10 bases lay in between. Germline V gene sequence: CDR1 MNHEY, CDR2 SVGAGI.

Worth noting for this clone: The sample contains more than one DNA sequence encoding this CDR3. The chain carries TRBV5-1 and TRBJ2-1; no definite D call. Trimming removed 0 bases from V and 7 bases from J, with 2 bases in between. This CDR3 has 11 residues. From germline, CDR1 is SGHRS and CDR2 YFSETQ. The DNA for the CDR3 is TGCGCCAGCAGCTTGGGGAATGAGCAGTTCTTC. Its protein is CASSLGNEQFF.

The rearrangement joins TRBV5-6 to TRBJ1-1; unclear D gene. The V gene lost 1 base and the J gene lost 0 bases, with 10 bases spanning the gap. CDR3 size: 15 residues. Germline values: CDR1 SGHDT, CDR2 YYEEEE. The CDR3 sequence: CASSLLTLLNTEAFF. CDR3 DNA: TGTGCCAGCAGCTTGCTGACACTTTTGAACACTGAAGCTTTCTTT.

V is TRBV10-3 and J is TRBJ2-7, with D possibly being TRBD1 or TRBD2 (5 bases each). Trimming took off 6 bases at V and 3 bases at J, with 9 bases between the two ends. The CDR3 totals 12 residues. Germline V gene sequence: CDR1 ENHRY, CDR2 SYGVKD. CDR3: CAISGTDYEQYF. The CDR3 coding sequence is TGTGCCATCAGCGGGACCGACTACGAGCAGTACTTC.

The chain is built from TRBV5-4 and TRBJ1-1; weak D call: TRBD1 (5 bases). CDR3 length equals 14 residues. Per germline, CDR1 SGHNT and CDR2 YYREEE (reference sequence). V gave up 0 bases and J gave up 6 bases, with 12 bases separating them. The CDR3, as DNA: TGTGCCAGCAGCTTGGAGGCAGGGAGGGCTGAAGCTTTCTTT. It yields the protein CASSLEAGRAEAFF.

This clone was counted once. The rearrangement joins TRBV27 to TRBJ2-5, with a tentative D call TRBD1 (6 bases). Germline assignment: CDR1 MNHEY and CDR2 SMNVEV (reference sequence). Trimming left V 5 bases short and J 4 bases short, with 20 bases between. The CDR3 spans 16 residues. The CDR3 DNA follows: TGTGCCAGCAGTCAAATCCCTTCGTGGGGGCCAGAGACCCAGTACTTC. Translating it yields CASSQIPSWGPETQYF.

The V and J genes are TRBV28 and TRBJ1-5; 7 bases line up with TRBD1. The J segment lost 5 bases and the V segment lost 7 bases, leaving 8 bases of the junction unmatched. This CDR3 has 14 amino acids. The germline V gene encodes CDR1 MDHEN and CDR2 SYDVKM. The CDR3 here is CASKTGTADQPQHF. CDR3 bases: TGTGCCAGCAAGACCGGGACAGCGGATCAGCCCCAGCATTTT. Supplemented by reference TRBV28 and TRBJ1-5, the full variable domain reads DVKVTQSSRYLVKRTGEKVFLECVQDMDHENMFWYRQDPGLGLRLIYFSYDVKMKEKGDIPEGYSVSREKKERFSLILESASTNQTSMYLCASKTGTADQPQHFGDGTRLSIL.

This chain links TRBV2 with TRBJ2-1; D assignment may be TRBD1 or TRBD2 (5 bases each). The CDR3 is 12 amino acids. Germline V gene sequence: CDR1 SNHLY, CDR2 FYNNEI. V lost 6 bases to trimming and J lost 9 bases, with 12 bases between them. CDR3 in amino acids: CASRGDGGEQFF. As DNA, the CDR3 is TGTGCCAGCAGAGGGGACGGAGGTGAGCAGTTCTTC. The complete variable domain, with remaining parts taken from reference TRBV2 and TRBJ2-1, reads EPEVTQTPSHQVTQMGQEVILRCVPISNHLYFYWYRQILGQKVEFLVSFYNNEISEKSEIFDDQFSVERPDGSNFTLKIRSTKLEDSAMYFCASRGDGGEQFFGPGTRLTVL.

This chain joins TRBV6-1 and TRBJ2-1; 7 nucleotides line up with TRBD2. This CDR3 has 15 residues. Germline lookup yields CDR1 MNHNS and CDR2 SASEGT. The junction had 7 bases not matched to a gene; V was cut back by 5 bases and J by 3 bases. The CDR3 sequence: CASSLISGFYNEQFF. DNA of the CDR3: TGTGCCAGCAGTTTGATTAGCGGGTTCTACAATGAGCAGTTCTTC.

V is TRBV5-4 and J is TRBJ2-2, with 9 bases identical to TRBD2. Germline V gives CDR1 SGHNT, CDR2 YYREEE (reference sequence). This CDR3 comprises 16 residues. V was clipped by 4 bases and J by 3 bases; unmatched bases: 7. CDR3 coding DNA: TGTGCCAGCAGCGGCGGGGGGGCAAAACACACCGGGGAGCTGTTTTTT. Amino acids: CASSGGGAKHTGELFF.

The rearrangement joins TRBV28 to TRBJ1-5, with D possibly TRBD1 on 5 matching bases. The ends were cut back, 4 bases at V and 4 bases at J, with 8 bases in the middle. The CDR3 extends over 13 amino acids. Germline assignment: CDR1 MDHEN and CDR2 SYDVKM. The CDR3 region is CASSSGPNQPQHF. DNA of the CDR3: TGTGCCAGCAGTTCAGGGCCTAATCAGCCCCAGCATTTT. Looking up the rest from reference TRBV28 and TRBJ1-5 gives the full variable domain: DVKVTQSSRYLVKRTGEKVFLECVQDMDHENMFWYRQDPGLGLRLIYFSYDVKMKEKGDIPEGYSVSREKKERFSLILESASTNQTSMYLCASSSGPNQPQHFGDGTRLSIL.

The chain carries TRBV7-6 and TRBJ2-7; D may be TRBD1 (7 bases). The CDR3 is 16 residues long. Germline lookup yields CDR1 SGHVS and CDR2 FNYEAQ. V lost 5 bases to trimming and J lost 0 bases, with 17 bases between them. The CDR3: CASSPHSGDSSYEQYF. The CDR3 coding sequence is TGTGCCAGCAGCCCCCACTCGGGGGACAGCTCCTACGAGCAGTACTTC.